Each of the 2 T cell receptor beta chains below was sequenced from the same sample in a study of T cell repertoires in cytomegalovirus infection (dated by TCRdb to the late 2010s). Sequencing instrument: Illumina HiSeq 1500. TCRdb reanalyzed the raw reads on its own, using fastp at Q25 for trimming and MiXCR for clone calling, and kept in-frame beta chains. Each entry is one CDR3 protein sequence, shown with its most common DNA and genes. This sample has roughly 500,000 distinct CDR3 sequences in its table, and about 15% of those were observed once. The top ten constitute roughly a quarter of the sample. The sequencing sample was made of CD8+ T cells from PBMCs. The receptors come from a human donor in good health (CMV status not recorded). Some clones in this sample may be carry-over from other donors' samples.

This chain joins TRBV9 and TRBJ2-3, with 7 bases lining up with TRBD1. Germline V gene data show CDR1 as SGDLS and CDR2 as YYNGEE. The CDR3 loop spans 16 amino acids. V was clipped by 0 bases and J by 3 bases; unmatched bases: 7. The CDR3 nucleotides are TGTGCCAGCAGCGTAGACAGGGGCTGGGGGACAGATACGCAGTATTTT. Residues: CASSVDRGWGTDTQYF.

The V and J genes are TRBV6-6 and TRBJ2-5, with D possibly TRBD2 on 6 matching bases. The CDR3 spans 14 residues. Germline V gives CDR1 MNHNY, CDR2 SVGAGI (reference sequence). The V and J ends lost 7 bases and 1 base respectively, with 13 bases between them. The CDR3 loop is CASTLGGTQETQYF. The CDR3 bases are TGTGCCAGCACCCTCGGGGGAACCCAAGAGACCCAGTACTTC.